This TCR beta chain was captured in a study of regulatory T cells in long-lasting Graves disease. The study's findings and limits: It was in persistent disease that TRBV28, TRBJ1-2 and TRBJ2-5 were favored.

Of note for this clonotype: What it binds is unknown.

CDR3 regions were amplified by Arm-PCR using iRepertoire HTBI primers to build TCR beta libraries. Per the original methods: Across samples, 62 TRBV and roughly 13 TRBJ segments were found. MiXCR, applied by TCRdb to the multiplex PCR reads, yields one record per CDR3 protein. TCRdb, not the original authors, processed these V and J calls. The data show 250,000 to 300,000 distinct CDR3 sequences, about 20% seen once. V dropped 7 bases and J dropped 5; count of bases not matched to a gene: 4. The CDR3 is 14 amino acids. CDR1 is MNHNS, CDR2 SASEGT, per germline. Specified time point: newly diagnosed GD, antithyroid drugs for less than 3 months. The TCR library was made from RNA extracted from PBMCs. This sample also belongs to another study, concerning T cells in Graves' hyperthyroidism and ophthalmopathy. This second report adds: HTBI primers were employed in a first-round RT-PCR of the TCR CDR3.

The sequencing here drew on peripheral blood mononuclear cells (PBMCs), taken at new diagnosis, from a patient treated with antithyroid drugs. The V call is TRBV6-1, the J call TRBJ2-1, with 11 bases matching TRBD2. The receptor was derived from a woman aged 25 to 45 with Graves disease. The CDR3 loop is CASTMTSGDNEQFF. DNA of the CDR3: TGTGCCAGCACAATGACTAGCGGGGACAATGAGCAGTTCTTC.